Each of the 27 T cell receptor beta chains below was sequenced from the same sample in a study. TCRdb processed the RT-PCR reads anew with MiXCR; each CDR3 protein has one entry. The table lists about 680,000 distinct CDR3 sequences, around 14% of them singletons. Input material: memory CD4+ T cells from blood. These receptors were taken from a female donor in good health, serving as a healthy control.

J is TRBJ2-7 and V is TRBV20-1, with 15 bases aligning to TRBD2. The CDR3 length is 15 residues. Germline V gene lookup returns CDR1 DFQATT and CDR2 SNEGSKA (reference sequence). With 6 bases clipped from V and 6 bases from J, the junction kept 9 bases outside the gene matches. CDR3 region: CSAGRGLAGGSEQYF. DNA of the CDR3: TGCAGTGCAGGGCGGGGACTAGCGGGAGGAAGCGAGCAGTACTTC.

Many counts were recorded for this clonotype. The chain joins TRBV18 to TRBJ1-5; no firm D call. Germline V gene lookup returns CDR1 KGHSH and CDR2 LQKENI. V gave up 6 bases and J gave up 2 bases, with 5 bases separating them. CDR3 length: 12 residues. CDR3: CASSYGNQPQHF. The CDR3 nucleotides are TGTGCCAGCTCTTACGGCAATCAGCCCCAGCATTTT.

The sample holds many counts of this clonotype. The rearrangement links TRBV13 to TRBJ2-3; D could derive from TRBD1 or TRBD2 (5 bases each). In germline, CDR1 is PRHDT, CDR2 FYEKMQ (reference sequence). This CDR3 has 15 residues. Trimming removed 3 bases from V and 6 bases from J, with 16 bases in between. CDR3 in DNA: TGTGCCAGCAGCTTCTTTGAGGGGAAGAGGGATACGCAGTATTTT. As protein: CASSFFEGKRDTQYF.

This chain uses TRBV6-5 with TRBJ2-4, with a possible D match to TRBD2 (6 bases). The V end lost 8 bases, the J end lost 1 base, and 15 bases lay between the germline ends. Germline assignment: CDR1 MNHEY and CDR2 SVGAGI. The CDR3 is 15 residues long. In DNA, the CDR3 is TGTGCCAGCGCCGGGGGTGCGGGGGCCAAAAACATTCAGTACTTC. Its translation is CASAGGAGAKNIQYF.

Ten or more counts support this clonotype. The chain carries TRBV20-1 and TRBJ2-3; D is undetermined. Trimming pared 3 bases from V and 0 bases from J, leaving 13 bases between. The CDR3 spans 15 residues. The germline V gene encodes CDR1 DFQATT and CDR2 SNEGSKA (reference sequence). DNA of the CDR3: TGCAGTGCTAGCGTGCAGCGCCCTAGCACAGATACGCAGTATTTT. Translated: CSASVQRPSTDTQYF.

The CDR3 coding sequence is TGCAGTGCTAGAGCCGACAGGGGGAGATTTATTGATCAGCCCCAGCATTTT. Its protein product is CSARADRGRFIDQPQHF. V and J are TRBV20-1 and TRBJ1-5; TRBD1 matches at 9 bases. J lost 5 bases, V lost 1 base, and 12 bases had no gene match. Germline lookup yields CDR1 DFQATT and CDR2 SNEGSKA (reference sequence). The CDR3 extends over 17 amino acids.

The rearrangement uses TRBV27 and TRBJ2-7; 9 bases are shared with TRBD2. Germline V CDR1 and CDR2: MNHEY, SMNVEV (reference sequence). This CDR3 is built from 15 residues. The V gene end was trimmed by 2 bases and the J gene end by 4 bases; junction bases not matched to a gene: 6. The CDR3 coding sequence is TGTGCCAGCAGTTTAGCCTGGGCGGGAGGGTACGAGCAGTACTTC. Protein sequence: CASSLAWAGGYEQYF.

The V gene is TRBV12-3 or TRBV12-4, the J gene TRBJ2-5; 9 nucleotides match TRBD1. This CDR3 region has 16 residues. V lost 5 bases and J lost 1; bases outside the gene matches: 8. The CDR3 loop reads CASSKGQGRAQETQYF. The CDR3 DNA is TGTGCCAGCAGTAAAGGACAGGGGAGGGCCCAAGAGACCCAGTACTTC.

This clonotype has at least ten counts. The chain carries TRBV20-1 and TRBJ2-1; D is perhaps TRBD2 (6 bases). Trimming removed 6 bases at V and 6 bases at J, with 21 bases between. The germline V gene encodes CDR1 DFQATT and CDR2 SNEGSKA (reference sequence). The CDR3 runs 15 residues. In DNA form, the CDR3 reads TGCAGTGCAAGCGGGCCGATGAGAAGGGGCAATGAGCAGTTCTTC. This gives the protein CSASGPMRRGNEQFF.

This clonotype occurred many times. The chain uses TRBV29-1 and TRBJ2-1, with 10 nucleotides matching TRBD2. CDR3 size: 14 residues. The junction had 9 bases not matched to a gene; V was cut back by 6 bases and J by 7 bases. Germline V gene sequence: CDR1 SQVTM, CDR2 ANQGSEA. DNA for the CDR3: TGCAGCGTATACAAGCGGGAGGGGGGAAATGAGCAGTTCTTC. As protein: CSVYKREGGNEQFF.

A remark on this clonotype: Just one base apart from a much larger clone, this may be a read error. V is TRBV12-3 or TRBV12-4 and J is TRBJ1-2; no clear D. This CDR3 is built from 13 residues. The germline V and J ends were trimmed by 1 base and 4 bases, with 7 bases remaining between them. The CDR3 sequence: CASSLGMCYGYTF. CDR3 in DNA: TGTGCCAGCAGTTTAGGGATGTGCTATGGCTACACCTTC.

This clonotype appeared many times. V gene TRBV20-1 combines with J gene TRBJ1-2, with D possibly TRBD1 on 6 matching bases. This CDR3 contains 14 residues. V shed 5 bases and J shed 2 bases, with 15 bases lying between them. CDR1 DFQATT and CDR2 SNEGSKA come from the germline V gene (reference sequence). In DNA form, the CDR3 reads TGCAGTGCTGCCCTAGGGGGGCAGAACTATGGCTACACCTTC. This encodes CSAALGGQNYGYTF.

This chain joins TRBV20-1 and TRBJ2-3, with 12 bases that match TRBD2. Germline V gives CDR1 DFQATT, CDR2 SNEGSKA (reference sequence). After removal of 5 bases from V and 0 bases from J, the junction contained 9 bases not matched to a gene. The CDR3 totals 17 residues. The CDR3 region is CSAPSGRAFSSTDTQYF. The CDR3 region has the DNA TGCAGTGCTCCTAGCGGGAGGGCCTTCTCTAGCACAGATACGCAGTATTTT.

The CDR3 protein is CASSLMLARTDTQYF. DNA for the CDR3: TGTGCCAGCAGTTTAATGCTAGCCCGCACAGATACGCAGTATTTT. The rearrangement links TRBV27 to TRBJ2-3; D perhaps matches TRBD2 (5 bases). Germline assignment: CDR1 MNHEY and CDR2 SMNVEV (reference sequence). Trimming removed 2 bases from V and 1 base from J, with 10 bases in between. This CDR3 region has 15 residues.

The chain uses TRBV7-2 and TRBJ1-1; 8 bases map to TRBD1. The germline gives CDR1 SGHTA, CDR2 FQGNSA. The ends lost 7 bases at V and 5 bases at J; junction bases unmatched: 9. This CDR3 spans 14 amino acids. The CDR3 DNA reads TGTGCCAGCAACCAGGGACAGGCCCTAACTGAAGCTTTCTTT. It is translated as CASNQGQALTEAFF.

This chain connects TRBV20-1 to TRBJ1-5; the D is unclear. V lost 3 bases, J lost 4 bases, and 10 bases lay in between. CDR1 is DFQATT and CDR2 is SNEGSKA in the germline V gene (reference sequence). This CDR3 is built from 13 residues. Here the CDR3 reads CSARNIANQPQHF. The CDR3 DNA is TGCAGTGCTAGGAACATCGCGAATCAGCCCCAGCATTTT.

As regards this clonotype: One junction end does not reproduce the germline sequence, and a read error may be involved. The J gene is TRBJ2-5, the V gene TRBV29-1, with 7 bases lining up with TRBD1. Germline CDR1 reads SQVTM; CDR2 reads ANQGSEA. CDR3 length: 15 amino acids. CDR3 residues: CGVEIAGGTWETQYF. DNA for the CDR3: TGCGGCGTTGAGATTGCAGGGGGTACTTGGGAGACCCAGTACTTC.

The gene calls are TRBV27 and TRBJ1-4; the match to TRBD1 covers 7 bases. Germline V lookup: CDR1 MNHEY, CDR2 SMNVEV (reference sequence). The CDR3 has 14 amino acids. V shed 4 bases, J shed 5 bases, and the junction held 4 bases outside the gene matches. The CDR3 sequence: CASSSNRGNEKLFF. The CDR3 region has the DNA TGTGCCAGCAGTTCTAACAGGGGAAATGAAAAACTGTTTTTT.

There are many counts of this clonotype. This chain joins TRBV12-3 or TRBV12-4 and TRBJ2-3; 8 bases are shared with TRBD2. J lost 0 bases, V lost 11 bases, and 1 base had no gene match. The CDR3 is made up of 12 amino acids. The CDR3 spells CAGGRSTDTQYF. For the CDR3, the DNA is TGTGCCGGCGGGAGGAGCACAGATACGCAGTATTTT.

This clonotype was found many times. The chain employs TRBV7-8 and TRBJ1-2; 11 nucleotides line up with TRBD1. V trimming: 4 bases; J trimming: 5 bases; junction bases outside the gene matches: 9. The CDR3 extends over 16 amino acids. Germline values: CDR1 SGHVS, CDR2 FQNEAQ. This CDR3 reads CASSSYTGTGGYGYTF. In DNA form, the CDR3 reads TGTGCCAGCAGCTCTTACACCGGGACAGGGGGTTATGGCTACACCTTC.

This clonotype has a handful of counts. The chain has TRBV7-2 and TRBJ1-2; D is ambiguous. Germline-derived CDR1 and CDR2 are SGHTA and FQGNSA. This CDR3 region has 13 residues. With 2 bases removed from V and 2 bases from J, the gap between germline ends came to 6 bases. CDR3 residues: CASSLNQNYGYTF. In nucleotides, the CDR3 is TGTGCCAGCAGCTTAAATCAAAACTATGGCTACACCTTC.

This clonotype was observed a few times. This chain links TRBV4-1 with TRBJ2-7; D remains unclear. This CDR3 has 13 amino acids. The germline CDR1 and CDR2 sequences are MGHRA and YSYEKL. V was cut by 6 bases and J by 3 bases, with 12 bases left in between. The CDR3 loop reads CASSREVGYEQYF. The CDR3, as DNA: TGCGCCAGCAGTCGTGAAGTCGGCTACGAGCAGTACTTC.

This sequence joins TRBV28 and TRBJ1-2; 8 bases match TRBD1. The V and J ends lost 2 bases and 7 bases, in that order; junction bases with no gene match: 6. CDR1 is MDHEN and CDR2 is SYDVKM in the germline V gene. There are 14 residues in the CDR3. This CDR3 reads CASSLGNRGVGYTF. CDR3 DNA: TGTGCCAGCAGTTTAGGCAACAGGGGGGTTGGCTACACCTTC.

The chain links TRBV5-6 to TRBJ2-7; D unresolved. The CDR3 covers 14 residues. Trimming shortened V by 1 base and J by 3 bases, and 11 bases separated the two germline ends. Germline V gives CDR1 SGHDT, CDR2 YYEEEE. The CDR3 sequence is CASSLYQVNYEQYF. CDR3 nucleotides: TGTGCCAGCAGCTTGTATCAGGTCAACTACGAGCAGTACTTC. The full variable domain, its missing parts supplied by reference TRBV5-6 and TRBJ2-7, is DAGVTQSPTHLIKTRGQQVTLRCSPKSGHDTVSWYQQALGQGPQFIFQYYEEEERQRGNFPDRFSGHQFPNYSSELNVNALLLGDSALYLCASSLYQVNYEQYFGPGTRLTVT.

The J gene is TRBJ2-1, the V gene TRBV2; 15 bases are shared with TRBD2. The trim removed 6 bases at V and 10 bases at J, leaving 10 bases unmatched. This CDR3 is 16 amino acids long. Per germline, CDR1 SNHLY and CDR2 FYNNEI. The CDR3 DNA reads TGTGCCAGCAGCCCCCTTCCGGGACTAGCGGGAGGAGAGCAGTTCTTC. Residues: CASSPLPGLAGGEQFF.

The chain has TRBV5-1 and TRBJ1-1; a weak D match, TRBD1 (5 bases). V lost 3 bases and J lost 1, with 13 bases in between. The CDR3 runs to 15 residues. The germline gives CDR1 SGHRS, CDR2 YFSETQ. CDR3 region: CASSWGRTENTEAFF. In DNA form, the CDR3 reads TGCGCCAGCAGCTGGGGCCGGACGGAGAACACTGAAGCTTTCTTT.

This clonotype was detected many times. CDR3: CASCRQGSYEQYF. The DNA for the CDR3 is TGTGCCAGCTGTCGACAGGGAAGCTACGAGCAGTACTTC. The chain links TRBV6-5 to TRBJ2-7; 7 nucleotides align to TRBD1. The CDR3 covers 13 residues. From germline, CDR1 is MNHEY and CDR2 SVGAGI. Trimming cost V 8 bases and J 3 bases; bases outside gene matches: 7.